One sample yielded the 11 T cell receptor beta chains listed below, sequenced in a study of CD8+CD57+ T cells in acquired aplastic anemia. All sequencing subjects had displayed CD8+CD57+ cell expansion on flow cytometry. Investigators profiled TCR beta VDJ and CDR3 from genomic DNA template. TCRdb recomputed calls from the reads with MiXCR, one row per CDR3 protein. The top ten clones hold under 35% of a sample with some 160,000 distinct CDR3 sequences, 48% of them seen once. The sequenced sample was sorted CD4+, CD8+, or CD8+CD57+ T cells (not recorded which) from PBMCs. The receptors here all came from a human donor with aplastic anemia.

This chain uses TRBV5-6 with TRBJ2-5, with 7 bases aligning to TRBD2. The CDR3 spans 12 residues. Germline values: CDR1 SGHDT, CDR2 YYEEEE. Trimming cost V 0 bases and J 7 bases; bases outside gene matches: 0. CDR3 sequence: CASSLGEGTQYF. CDR3 coding DNA: TGTGCCAGCAGCTTGGGGGAGGGGACCCAGTACTTC.

J is TRBJ2-1 and V is TRBV29-1, with 12 positions matching TRBD2. J gave up 7 bases and V 7 bases, and 2 bases lay outside the gene matches. This CDR3 is 12 amino acids long. CDR1 is SQVTM, CDR2 ANQGSEA, per germline. CDR3 in DNA: TGCAGCGGGACTAGCGGGGTAAATGAGCAGTTCTTC. It specifies CSGTSGVNEQFF.

This clonotype was seen only once. This chain uses TRBV7-2 with TRBJ1-6; 7 bases agree with TRBD1. CDR3 size: 14 residues. J lost 11 bases, V lost 6 bases, and 10 bases had no gene match. Germline V gives CDR1 SGHTA, CDR2 FQGNSA. This CDR3 is CASSPLTGFAPLHF. CDR3 nucleotide sequence: TGTGCCAGCAGTCCCTTGACAGGGTTCGCACCCCTCCACTTT.

This clonotype has a handful of counts. J is TRBJ1-1 and V is TRBV15; the match to TRBD1 covers 7 bases. The CDR3 length is 14 residues. CDR1 and CDR2 from the germline V gene are LNHNV and YYDKDF (reference sequence). V dropped 4 bases and J dropped 10; count of bases not matched to a gene: 12. CDR3 DNA sequence: TGTGCCACCAGCACCCGTACAGGGGACGCGGGAGCTTTCTTT. Its protein is CATSTRTGDAGAFF.

This clonotype was counted at least ten times. The chain employs TRBV4-2 and TRBJ1-1, with no clear D. This CDR3 region has 14 residues. Germline CDR1 and CDR2: LGHNA and YNFKEQ. Trimming pared 0 bases from V and 8 bases from J, leaving 13 bases between. CDR3: CASSQDKRVLEAFF. The CDR3 nucleotides are TGTGCCAGCAGCCAAGATAAACGGGTCTTGGAAGCTTTCTTT.

Regarding this clonotype: The conserved closing phenylalanine or tryptophan is absent in this CDR3, likely reflecting a read error. The chain recombines TRBV4-3 with TRBJ1-2; D uncertain. CDR3 length: 16 amino acids. Germline loops: CDR1 LGHNA, CDR2 YSLEER. The ends were cut back, 1 base at V and 6 bases at J, with 18 bases in the middle. The CDR3 bases are TGCGCCAGCAGCCAAGGTAGGGCGGAGGGTTGGGATGGCTACACCTCC. This codes for CASSQGRAEGWDGYTS.

On this clonotype: One end of the junction does not line up with germline, which may come from a read error. This chain connects TRBV2 to TRBJ2-7; perhaps TRBD1 as D (5 bases). This CDR3 region has 16 residues. Germline V gene sequence: CDR1 SNHLY, CDR2 FYNNEI. The DNA of the CDR3 is TGTGCCAGCAGTCACGAGACAGCGTATTCCTCCTATGAGCAGTACTTC. Encoded protein: CASSHETAYSSYEQYF. The whole variable domain, filled in from reference TRBV2 and TRBJ2-7, reads EPEVTQTPSHQVTQMGQEVILRCVPISNHLYFYWYRQILGQKVEFLVSFYNNEISEKSEIFDDQFSVERPDGSNFTLKIRSTKLEDSAMYFCASSHETAYSSYEQYFGPGTRLTVT.

J is TRBJ2-7 and V is TRBV19, with TRBD1 matching 8 bases. Germline lookup yields CDR1 LNHDA and CDR2 SQIVND (reference sequence). There are 13 residues in the CDR3. Unmatched junction bases numbered 8, after V lost 5 bases and J lost 8 bases. CDR3 nucleotides: TGTGCCAGTAGTCAGGGGGCGACGCGCCAGCAGTACTTC. Amino acids: CASSQGATRQQYF. Complete variable domain (other parts from reference TRBV19 and TRBJ2-7): DGGITQSPKYLFRKEGQNVTLSCEQNLNHDAMYWYRQDPGQGLRLIYYSQIVNDFQKGDIAEGYSVSREKKESFPLTVTSAQKNPTAFYLCASSQGATRQQYFGPGTRLTVT.

This sequence joins TRBV2 and TRBJ2-5; the D gene is possibly TRBD1 (6 bases). The CDR3 is made up of 15 amino acids. Trimming left V 6 bases short and J 4 bases short, with 18 bases between. In germline, CDR1 is SNHLY, CDR2 FYNNEI. DNA for the CDR3: TGTGCCAGCAGGGAACAGGGTCTCGAGGGAGAGACCCAGTACTTC. Translation gives CASREQGLEGETQYF.

The chain employs TRBV25-1 and TRBJ1-6; D unresolved. The CDR3 is 15 amino acids. The germline V gene encodes CDR1 MGHDK and CDR2 SYGVNS. The V and J ends lost 1 base and 9 bases respectively, with 13 bases between them. This CDR3 is CASSESVGRGSPLHF. The DNA of the CDR3 is TGTGCCAGCAGTGAATCTGTAGGTCGAGGTTCACCCCTCCACTTT.

This clonotype was found many times. This chain uses TRBV25-1 with TRBJ1-1; 7 nucleotides agree with TRBD1. This CDR3 is 12 amino acids long. The V and J ends lost 3 bases and 7 bases, in that order; junction bases with no gene match: 2. CDR1 and CDR2 (germline): MGHDK, SYGVNS. The CDR3 sequence is CASSEGQYEAFF. Here the CDR3 DNA reads TGTGCCAGCAGTGAGGGACAGTATGAAGCTTTCTTT.